These 13 T cell receptor beta chains came from one sample sequenced in a study of CD8 T cells in ankylosing spondylitis. One entry per CDR3 protein results from TCRdb running MiXCR on the 5' RACE reads. The sample records roughly 240,000 distinct CDR3 sequences, 8% to 9% being singletons. Source material: blood, either unsorted or a sorted T cell fraction (not recorded which). The receptors here all came from a female donor with ankylosing spondylitis or in good health (not recorded which).

This clonotype was observed many times. This chain connects TRBV20-1 to TRBJ2-7; 8 bases align to TRBD2. The CDR3 is made up of 15 amino acids. V shed 0 bases and J 7 bases; nucleotides not matched to a gene: 11. Germline V gives CDR1 DFQATT, CDR2 SNEGSKA (reference sequence). CDR3 bases: TGCAGTGCTAGAGATCTCGGGAGGGGGTCAGGGGAGCAGTACTTC. This codes for CSARDLGRGSGEQYF.

This clonotype occurred many times. The chain employs TRBV6-1 and TRBJ1-1; D is undetermined. Germline values: CDR1 MNHNS, CDR2 SASEGT. The CDR3 contains 10 residues. Trimming cost V 2 bases and J 9 bases, with 4 bases left between them. The CDR3 nucleotides read TGTGCCAGCAGTGAACTGCAAGCTTTCTTT. Its protein is CASSELQAFF.

Ten or more counts support this clonotype. This sequence joins TRBV11-2 and TRBJ1-2, with 10 nucleotides matching TRBD1. The J segment lost 6 bases and the V segment lost 6 bases, leaving 4 bases of the junction unmatched. In germline, CDR1 is SGHAT, CDR2 FQNNGV. This CDR3 region has 13 residues. CDR3 sequence: CASSLGQGNGYTF. CDR3 nucleotide sequence: TGTGCCAGCAGTCTGGGACAGGGGAATGGCTACACCTTC.

The chain links TRBV7-2 to TRBJ1-1; D gene unclear. CDR3 length equals 13 residues. The germline V gene encodes CDR1 SGHTA and CDR2 FQGNSA. The V and J ends lost 5 bases and 4 bases respectively, with 11 bases between them. The CDR3 loop is CASSSSRPTEAFF. The CDR3 nucleotides are TGTGCCAGCAGCAGTTCGCGACCCACTGAAGCTTTCTTT.

This clonotype has just a few counts. The chain is built from TRBV12-3 or TRBV12-4 and TRBJ1-2; TRBD1 matches 7 bases. This CDR3 contains 13 residues. With V trimmed by 3 bases and J by 8 bases, 6 bases remained unmatched. Written as DNA, the CDR3 is TGTGCCAGCAGTTTGGACAGGTTCGGGGGCTACACCTTC. Translated: CASSLDRFGGYTF.

The V and J genes are TRBV7-6 and TRBJ2-5; TRBD1 might be the D (6 bases). Germline CDR1 SGHVS, CDR2 FNYEAQ. CDR3 length equals 13 residues. V was cut by 1 base and J by 5 bases, with 8 bases left in between. Here the CDR3 DNA reads TGTGCCAGCAGCTTAGGAAGGGGGGAGACCCAGTACTTC. Its translation: CASSLGRGETQYF.

This clonotype was counted at least ten times. The gene calls are TRBV20-1 and TRBJ2-7, with D unresolved. V gave up 2 bases and J gave up 1 base, with 12 bases separating them. From germline, CDR1 is DFQATT and CDR2 SNEGSKA (reference sequence). This CDR3 has 14 amino acids. CDR3: CSARSREPSYEQYF. In nucleotides, the CDR3 is TGCAGTGCTAGATCCCGAGAGCCTTCCTACGAGCAGTACTTC.

This clonotype occurred many times. V usage is TRBV6-4 and J usage is TRBJ2-3, with D unclear. The CDR3 is 9 residues long. In germline, CDR1 is MRHNA, CDR2 SNTAGT. The CDR3 coding sequence is TGTCCCCGCGTAGGTACGCAGTATTTT. It codes for CPRVGTQYF.

Note on this clonotype: It may be a read error: a sequence one base away is much more abundant. The chain has TRBV4-2 and TRBJ2-1; D remains ambiguous. Per germline, CDR1 LGHNA and CDR2 YNFKEQ. The CDR3 sequence is 11 residues long. The CDR3 loop reads CTSSQGDEQFF. In nucleotides, the CDR3 is TGTACCAGCAGCCAAGGAGATGAGCAGTTCTTC.

Only a few counts were recorded for this clonotype. The CDR3 loop reads CASSWGFPGPGALHF. The CDR3 nucleotides are TGTGCCAGCAGCTGGGGGTTCCCAGGTCCAGGGGCCCTCCACTTT. The V and J genes are TRBV7-9 and TRBJ1-6, with a tentative D call TRBD1 (6 bases). This CDR3 contains 15 residues. Trimming left V 4 bases short and J 14 bases short, with 21 bases between. The germline V gene encodes CDR1 SEHNR and CDR2 FQNEAQ (reference sequence).

Ten or more counts support this clonotype. The CDR3 sequence is CASSSSSTGRETQYF. DNA of the CDR3: TGCGCCAGCAGCTCAAGTTCTACCGGGCGGGAGACCCAGTACTTC. V is TRBV5-1 and J is TRBJ2-5; D is unresolved. This CDR3 has 15 residues. CDR1 and CDR2 from the germline V gene are SGHRS and YFSETQ. Between the trimmed V and J ends, which lost 3 bases and 5 bases, there was a span of 17 bases.

Only a few counts were recorded for this clonotype. This CDR3 reads CASSLTGGIRDTQYF. The CDR3 DNA follows: TGTGCCAGCAGCTTGACTGGCGGGATACGAGATACGCAGTATTTT. This chain uses TRBV7-9 with TRBJ2-3, with a possible D match to TRBD2 (6 bases). V shed 3 bases and J shed 5 bases, with 15 bases lying between them. CDR3 length: 15 residues. The germline V gene has CDR1 SEHNR and CDR2 FQNEAQ (reference sequence).

This clonotype was detected only a few times. The chain joins TRBV7-2 to TRBJ2-2; unclear D gene. The CDR3 totals 13 residues. Trimming cost V 4 bases and J 4 bases, with 7 bases left between them. Germline loops: CDR1 SGHTA, CDR2 FQGNSA. The chain's CDR3 is CASSSPTTGELFF. CDR3 nucleotides: TGTGCCAGCAGCTCCCCCACCACCGGGGAGCTGTTTTTT.